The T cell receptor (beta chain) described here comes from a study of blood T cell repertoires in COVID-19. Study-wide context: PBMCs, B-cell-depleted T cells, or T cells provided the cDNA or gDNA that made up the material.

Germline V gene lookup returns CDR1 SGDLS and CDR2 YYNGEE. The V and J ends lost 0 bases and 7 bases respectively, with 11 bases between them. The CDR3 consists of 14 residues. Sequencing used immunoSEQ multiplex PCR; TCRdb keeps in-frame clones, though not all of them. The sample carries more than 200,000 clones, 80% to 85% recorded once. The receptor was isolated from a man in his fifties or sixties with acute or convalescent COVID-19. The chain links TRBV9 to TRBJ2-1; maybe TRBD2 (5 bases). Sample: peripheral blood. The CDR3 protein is CASSVAVWENEQFF. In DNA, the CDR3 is TGTGCCAGCAGCGTAGCTGTCTGGGAGAATGAGCAGTTCTTC.